The present T cell receptor (beta chain) was sequenced within a study of T cell responses to AZD1222 COVID-19 vaccine (dated by TCRdb to the early 2020s). Study-level background: TCR sequencing was performed for about 250 trial participants, of whom around 200 were given two doses of AZD1222 and some 26 were given two doses of MenACWY control vaccine. Trial participants were enrolled into age subgroups of 18-55, 56-69 and 70-plus years, which contained about 160, 30 and 59 TCR-sequenced participants, respectively.

Worth noting for this clone: Its antigen has not been determined. It has no much larger one-base neighbor in the sample; base qualities were not kept.

The CDR3 regions of human TCRbeta chains were analyzed by immunosequencing. The study's own analysis went as follows. Repertoire TCRs were matched against a reference library of SARS-CoV-2-specific TCRs generated with the MIRA antigen-specificity platform. Breadth meant the fraction of unique TCRs that were SARS-CoV-2-associated, whereas depth meant the fraction of total T cells that were SARS-CoV-2-associated. Using the MIRA data, every spike-specific TCR was mapped to the spike region that the TCR reacted to and assigned to either a CD4 or a CD8 class. Log10-transformed breadth and depth values were compared by one-way ANOVA with Sidak's multiple comparisons tests. TCRdb mirrors the immuneACCESS table, restricted to in-frame sequences. Some clones are absent from its copies; in checked studies, under half trace to an unresolved V gene, and the reason for the others is unknown. V and J calls and clone size follow that table, whereas D and trimming were derived from the DNA. Present in this sample are some 140,000 clones, roughly nine tenths of which were seen just once. The ten biggest clones cover 5.5% of the sample.

From its cysteine to its phenylalanine, the CDR3 spans 13 amino acids. Solely the CDR3 DNA is kept, with 39 bases framed from the first base. Cut back by 2 bases and 6 bases, the V and J ends lie 11 bases apart. In the germline V gene, CDR1 corresponds to SGHNT and CDR2 to YENEEA. Study-wide conclusions, independent of this receptor: Reportedly, close to half of the unique spike-specific TCRs recognized epitopes lying outside the regions that are mutated in the B.1.351 and B.1.1.7 variants. A significant rise in spike-specific TCR breadth and depth was observed after two AZD1222 doses relative to day 0 and relative to MenACWY recipients. Most participants were white British and females outnumbered males, and the authors suggested that clonal diversity may have been underestimated. The whole spike protein was spanned by vaccine-associated CD4 TCRs, and dominant responses were seen in regions 160-218 and 743-854. Conclusions about previously exposed vaccinees are limited, since just six or seven AZD1222 recipients were seropositive for SARS-CoV-2 at baseline. Because no day 14 peak-response samples were available, repertoires were characterized only after the peak T cell response. In the small 56-69-year group, the increase in depth fell short of significance, most likely because of low power.

The intended sense of this specimen's time point label: baseline before first vaccination. What this sample's treatment or condition label stands for: meningococcal conjugate vaccine given as trial control. The vaccinee samples were drawn from two UK trials, COV001 and COV002, one of which was a single-blind randomized controlled phase 2/3 trial testing AZD1222 (ChAdOx1 nCoV-19) in healthy adults. Trial participant PBMC samples were collected at day 0 and day 28 after the second dose for TCRbeta chain sequencing. The receptor comes from an adult in good health. The sequence is built from TRBV11-3 and TRBJ2-7; the D gene lacks a confident call. The specimen was peripheral blood, collected on day 0 of MenACWY control vaccination. The CDR3 protein sequence reads: CASSLPMLGEQYF. The bases are TGTGCCAGCAGCTTACCGATGTTGGGCGAGCAGTACTTC.